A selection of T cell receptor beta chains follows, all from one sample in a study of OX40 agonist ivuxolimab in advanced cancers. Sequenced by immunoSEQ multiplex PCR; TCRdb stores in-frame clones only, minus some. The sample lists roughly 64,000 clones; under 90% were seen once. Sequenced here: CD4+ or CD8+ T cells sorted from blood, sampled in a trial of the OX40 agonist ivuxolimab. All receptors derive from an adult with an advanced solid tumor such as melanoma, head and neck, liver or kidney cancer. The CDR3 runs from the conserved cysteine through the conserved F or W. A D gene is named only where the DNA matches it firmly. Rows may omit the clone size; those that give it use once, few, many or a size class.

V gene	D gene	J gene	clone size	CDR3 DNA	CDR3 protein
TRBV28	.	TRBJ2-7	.	TGTGCCAGCAGAACAGGGTCCTACGAGCAGTACTTC	CASRTGSYEQYF
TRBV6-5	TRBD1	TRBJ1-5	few	TGTGCCAGCAGGAGACAGGGGGGCAATCAGCCCCAGCATTTT	CASRRQGGNQPQHF
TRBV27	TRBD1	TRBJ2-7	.	TGTGCCAGCAGTTTAAACAGGGGGTCTACGGACGAGCAGTACTTC	CASSLNRGSTDEQYF
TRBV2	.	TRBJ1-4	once	TGTGCCAGCAGTGAATTGGGGGTCCCTAATGAAAAACTGTTTTTT	CASSELGVPNEKLFF
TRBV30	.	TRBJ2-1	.	TGTGCCTGGAGTCAGCCCCCCAATTACAATGAGCAGTTCTTC	CAWSQPPNYNEQFF
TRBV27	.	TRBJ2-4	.	TGTGCCAGCAGTCTTTATGTCCAATCGGGAGCCAAAAACATTCAGTACTTC	CASSLYVQSGAKNIQYF
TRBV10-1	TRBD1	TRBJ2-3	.	TGCGCCAGCAGTGACCCGCGGGGACAGGAAAACACAGATACGCAGTATTTT	CASSDPRGQENTDTQYF
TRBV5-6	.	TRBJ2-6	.	TGTGCCAGCAGCGGACCAGACTCTGGGGCCAACGTCCTGACTTTC	CASSGPDSGANVLTF
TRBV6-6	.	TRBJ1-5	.	TGTGCCAGCATGCAGGGAAATCAGCCCCAGCATTTT	CASMQGNQPQHF
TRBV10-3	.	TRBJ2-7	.	TGTGCCATCACCCAGACGCCTGAGGACGAGCAGTACTTC	CAITQTPEDEQYF